This entry is about one T cell receptor beta chain. This clonotype has ten or more counts. The target of this receptor is not known. It has no much larger one-base neighbor in the sample; base qualities were not kept. The protocol used for the library was PCR. The instrument was an Illumina HiSeq 2500. TCR library preparation used molecular barcoding, with unique molecular identifiers applied to normalize quantification of the TCRbeta repertoire. TCRdb cleaned the public reads at Q25 with fastp, built clones with MiXCR and kept in-frame beta chains. Each entry is one CDR3 protein sequence, shown with its most common DNA and genes. The sample contains around 600,000 distinct CDR3 sequences, approximately 16% of them found a single time. Approximately 1% of the sample is held by the ten biggest clonotypes. This sample is drawn from a study of T-cell reconstitution after alpha-beta-depleted transplantation in children (dated by TCRdb to about 2016). About the investigation overall: The study quantitatively tracked T-cell immune reconstitution after TCRalphabeta/CD19-depleted allogeneic hematopoietic cell transplantation in children using TCR repertoire profiling.

CDR1 DFQATT and CDR2 SNEGSKA were looked up in the germline V gene (reference sequence). There are 13 amino acids in the CDR3, from cysteine to phenylalanine inclusive. Just CDR3 DNA is preserved here, 39 bases in frame from base 1. The germline ends are 14 bases apart after V is trimmed by 3 bases and J by 6 bases. The chain joins TRBV20-1 to TRBJ1-2, and possibly TRBD1, on 5 matching bases. This sequence was found in a human donor who donated a stem cell graft to a child with acute myeloid leukemia. The sample consisted of PBMCs from the stem cell graft donor, taken from the stem cell graft. The nucleotide sequence reads TGCAGTGCTAGGTCGGGGGATGGGGATGGCTACACCTTC. It specifies CSARSGDGDGYTF.